The rows below give T cell receptor beta chains drawn from one sample of a study of blood T cells in healthy people across ages. TCRdb reanalysed the 5' RACE reads using MiXCR and keeps one entry per CDR3 protein. Seen here are 1.5 million to 2 million distinct CDR3 sequences, about 49% observed once, and the top ten hold approximately 2.1%. The sequenced material came from blood. These receptors were obtained from a middle-aged woman in good health. The CDR3 runs from the conserved cysteine through the conserved F or W. D genes are given only for firm matches.

.	TRBV27	17	TRBJ2-1	CASSTRGDLLDYNEQFF
.	TRBV7-2	16	TRBJ2-1	CASSPGRDRAYNEQFF
.	TRBV7-9	15	TRBJ2-1	CASSVHSTAYNEQFF
.	TRBV20-1	12	TRBJ2-7	CSATQGSYEQYF
.	TRBV5-1	18	TRBJ2-3	CANSLVGSALVHTDTQYF
TRBD2	TRBV15	19	TRBJ2-5	CATSVSLAGGNIRQETQYF
.	TRBV27	15	TRBJ1-2	CASSFIGDSNYGYTF
TRBD2	TRBV28	16	TRBJ2-4	CASSLFSGGRKNIQYF
.	TRBV29-1	15	TRBJ1-5	CSVEVSGDSNQPQHF
TRBD1	TRBV6-2/TRBV6-3	15	TRBJ2-7	CASSYHGTGLFEQYF
TRBD1	TRBV7-2	15	TRBJ2-4	CASSQGGQGLNIRYF
.	TRBV11-2	15	TRBJ2-3	CASSLGVATTDTQYF
.	TRBV27	16	TRBJ2-4	CASSLCPELAKNIQYF
TRBD2	TRBV19	15	TRBJ2-7	CASSLLAGGTREQYF
.	TRBV4-3	16	TRBJ1-5	CASSQVLDDGNQPQHF
.	TRBV7-8	17	TRBJ2-2	CASSLDSAPLPTGELFF
TRBD2	TRBV15	17	TRBJ2-1	CATSRASGGLPPNEQFF
.	TRBV7-2	13	TRBJ1-5	CASSSGHLQPQHF
TRBD2	TRBV6-2/TRBV6-3	16	TRBJ2-3	CASSYHSGGAADTQYF
.	TRBV7-9	14	TRBJ2-7	CASSLRTATYEQYF
TRBD1	TRBV28	15	TRBJ1-4	CASSRDSTLSEKLFF
.	TRBV27	15	TRBJ2-3	CASSPYARAADTQYF
TRBD2	TRBV15	19	TRBJ2-7	CATSRDMIAGGISSYEQYF
TRBD1	TRBV11-1	15	.	CASSTGTGGFYEQYF
.	TRBV4-3	14	TRBJ1-2	CASSQEIGYYGYTF
.	TRBV15	13	TRBJ1-1	CATSGRGSGEAFF
.	TRBV11-1	11	TRBJ2-3	CASSFRNTQYF
TRBD2	TRBV4-3	17	TRBJ2-3	CASSQDIGGGAEDTQYF
.	TRBV13	16	TRBJ2-6	CASIYGRGSGANVLTF
.	TRBV9	14	TRBJ2-5	CASSVGPSQETQYF
.	TRBV7-9	14	TRBJ2-1	CASSLAAIYNEQFF
.	TRBV12-3/TRBV12-4	15	TRBJ1-6	CASSEHVGVNSPLHF
TRBD2	TRBV5-1	16	TRBJ2-5	CASSLGTAGVQETQYF
.	TRBV13	12	TRBJ2-5	CASTTLQETQYF
TRBD2	TRBV10-3	15	TRBJ2-7	CAISDTGTSSYEQYF
.	TRBV4-3	15	TRBJ2-1	CASSQAGGIYNEQFF
TRBD1	TRBV20-1	14	TRBJ2-5	CSALRDRGGETQYF
TRBD2	TRBV7-2	17	TRBJ2-3	CASSSEGTSVIADTQYF
.	TRBV9	17	TRBJ2-6	CASSPSRGGPGANVLTF
TRBD2	TRBV6-1	15	TRBJ2-5	CASSESRTSWETQYF
TRBD2	TRBV7-2	17	TRBJ2-1	CASSLVTSGGAVNEQFF
TRBD2	TRBV3-1	15	TRBJ2-3	CVSSQGLATTDTQYF
TRBD1	TRBV7-2	15	.	CASRYLVDRAYEQYF
.	TRBV6-6	15	TRBJ1-2	CASSYNPGENYGYTF
.	TRBV2	14	TRBJ1-2	CASSDPHPNYGYTF
.	TRBV20-1	15	TRBJ1-5	CSAREVSLRNQPQHF
.	TRBV20-1	16	TRBJ2-5	CSARVHIEGPTETQYF
.	TRBV6-5	14	TRBJ1-2	CASSYSTFDYGYTF
TRBD2	TRBV7-9	15	TRBJ2-7	CASSSYSGGFDEQYF
TRBD2	TRBV9	14	TRBJ2-5	CASSASGVQETQYF
TRBD1	TRBV7-9	15	TRBJ1-2	CASSLGQGNSYGYTF